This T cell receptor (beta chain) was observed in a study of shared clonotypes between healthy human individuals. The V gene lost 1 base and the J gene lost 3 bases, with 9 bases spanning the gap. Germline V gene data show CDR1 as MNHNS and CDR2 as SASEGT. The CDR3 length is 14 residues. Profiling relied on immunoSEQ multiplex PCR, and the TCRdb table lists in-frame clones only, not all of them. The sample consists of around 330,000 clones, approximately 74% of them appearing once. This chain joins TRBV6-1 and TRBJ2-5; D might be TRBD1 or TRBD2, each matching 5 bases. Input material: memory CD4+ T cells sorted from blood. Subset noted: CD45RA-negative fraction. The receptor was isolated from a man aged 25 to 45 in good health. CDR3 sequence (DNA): TGTGCCAGCAGTGAAGAGGGACGCAAAGAGACCCAGTACTTC. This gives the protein CASSEEGRKETQYF.